In its sample, the clone carrying this TCR beta chain was seen many times. These data originate in a study of T cells in Graves' hyperthyroidism and ophthalmopathy. Germline-derived CDR1 and CDR2 are SGHVS and FQNEAQ. The CDR3 runs to 16 residues. Trimming removed 1 base from V and 4 bases from J; junction bases left unmatched: 7. RNA transcripts were the template for amplifying TCR beta CDR3 regions. The HTBI primer set served for first-round RT-PCR of the TCR CDR3. TCRdb reprocessed the multiplex PCR reads with MiXCR, giving one entry per CDR3 protein. This sample carries a few hundred thousand distinct CDR3 sequences, 18% of them seen once, and the ten largest clones take 40%.

The specimen was blood. The TCR was taken from a man aged 18-30 years with Graves' ophthalmopathy. The chain couples TRBV7-8 to TRBJ1-5, with 7 bases aligning to TRBD1. Here the CDR3 reads CASSLEAGTANQPQHF. Here the CDR3 DNA reads TGTGCCAGCAGCTTAGAGGCCGGGACAGCTAATCAGCCCCAGCATTTT.